Listed below are T cell receptor beta chains from one sample, sequenced in a study of blood T cells in healthy people across ages. TCRdb reprocessed the 5' RACE reads via MiXCR and lists one record per CDR3 protein. The repertoire has approximately 1.5 million distinct CDR3 sequences, approximately 43% of them found once; the top ten carry about 4%. Sequencing was carried out using blood. These receptor sequences come from a woman aged 18-29 years in good health. CDR3s include the opening cysteine and the closing phenylalanine or tryptophan. The D gene is left open where the match is weak. Only some rows state a clone size, as once, few, many or a class for expanded clones.

V gene	clone size	J gene	D gene	CDR3 protein	CDR3 DNA
TRBV20-1	NA	TRBJ2-1	NA	CSASESSYNERFF	TGCAGTGCTAGTGAAAGCTCCTACAATGAGCGGTTCTTC
TRBV5-1	few	TRBJ1-2	NA	CASSLDSLRAYGYTF	TGCGCCAGCAGCTTGGACAGCCTTAGGGCCTATGGCTACACCTTC
TRBV12-3/TRBV12-4	NA	TRBJ2-3	NA	CASSFRTVGTDTQYF	TGTGCCAGCAGTTTCCGGACGGTGGGGACAGATACGCAGTATTTT
TRBV5-1	few	TRBJ2-1	TRBD2	CASSFLTSGGNNEQFF	TGCGCCAGCAGCTTCCTGACTAGCGGGGGAAACAATGAGCAGTTCTTC
TRBV20-1	few	TRBJ2-3	TRBD2	CSAPGDYFRTDTQYF	TGCAGTGCTCCCGGGGACTACTTCCGCACAGATACGCAGTATTTT
TRBV6-5	few	TRBJ2-1	TRBD2	CASSYPSSGGPYNEQFF	TGTGCCAGCAGTTACCCCTCGAGCGGGGGGCCCTACAATGAGCAGTTCTTC
TRBV5-1	NA	TRBJ2-5	NA	CASSLNVKETQYF	TGCGCCAGCAGCTTGAACGTGAAAGAGACCCAGTACTTC
TRBV3-1	NA	TRBJ2-1	NA	CASSQGRQRARPFF	TGTGCCAGCAGCCAAGGACGACAGCGGGCCCGACCGTTCTTC
TRBV30	NA	TRBJ2-3	TRBD1	CAWRDRVGDTQYF	TGTGCCTGGAGGGACAGGGTTGGAGATACGCAGTATTTT
TRBV4-3	few	TRBJ2-1	TRBD2	CASSLGTRLNEQFF	TGCGCCAGCAGCCTAGGGACTAGGTTAAATGAGCAGTTCTTC
TRBV10-3	few	TRBJ2-3	NA	CAIGAAPDTQYF	TGTGCCATCGGGGCTGCCCCAGATACGCAGTATTTT
TRBV2	NA	TRBJ1-4	NA	CASGGWGEKLFF	TGTGCCTCGGGGGGATGGGGTGAAAAACTGTTTTTT
TRBV30	NA	TRBJ2-5	NA	CAWSVGWQPNNEQYF	TGTGCCTGGAGTGTAGGTTGGCAGCCGAACAATGAGCAGTACTTC
TRBV7-2	few	TRBJ1-1	NA	CASSREPTASTEAFF	TGTGCCAGCAGCCGCGAGCCGACAGCCTCCACTGAAGCTTTCTTT
TRBV6-2/TRBV6-3	NA	TRBJ2-3	NA	CASSYSARNTDTQYF	TGTGCCAGCAGTTACTCGGCTAGAAATACAGATACGCAGTATTTT
TRBV5-5	NA	TRBJ1-1	NA	CASSLMSEAFF	TGTGCCAGCAGCTTGATGTCTGAAGCTTTCTTT
TRBV21-1	NA	TRBJ1-2	NA	CASSNTRQGSSANYGYTF	TGTGCCAGCAGCAATACCCGACAGGGTTCCTCAGCTAACTATGGCTACACCTTC
TRBV9	few	TRBJ1-2	NA	CASSVAPRRGGGYTF	TGTGCCAGCAGCGTAGCCCCCCGAAGGGGTGGCGGCTACACCTTC
TRBV29-1	many	TRBJ2-4	TRBD1	CSVDPGQGKNIQYF	TGCAGCGTAGATCCGGGACAGGGGAAAAACATTCAGTACTTC
TRBV20-1	NA	TRBJ2-5	TRBD2	CSAGGEASRGEETQYF	TGCAGTGCTGGGGGGGAAGCCTCGAGGGGTGAAGAGACCCAGTACTTC
TRBV4-1	NA	TRBJ2-7	NA	CASSQVRGRRNYEQYF	TGCGCCAGCAGCCAAGTTAGGGGTCGCAGGAACTACGAGCAGTACTTC
TRBV9	NA	TRBJ1-1	NA	CASRREGAEAFF	TGTGCCAGCCGAAGGGAAGGTGCTGAAGCTTTCTTT
TRBV29-1	NA	TRBJ1-1	NA	CSSKQLRENTEAFF	TGCAGCAGTAAGCAGTTACGGGAGAACACTGAAGCTTTCTTT
TRBV5-1	many	TRBJ1-4	TRBD1	CASSLAGTGDEKLFF	TGCGCCAGCAGCTTGGCCGGGACAGGGGATGAAAAACTGTTTTTT
TRBV12-3/TRBV12-4	many	TRBJ2-3	TRBD1	CASSLTGGADTQYF	TGTGCCAGCAGTTTGACAGGGGGGGCAGATACGCAGTATTTT
TRBV4-3	few	TRBJ2-7	TRBD1	CASSQATGTGATYEQYF	TGCGCCAGCAGCCAAGCAACCGGGACAGGGGCGACCTACGAGCAGTACTTC
TRBV5-1	NA	TRBJ1-2	NA	CASSHRHSFNYGYTF	TGCGCCAGCAGTCACCGACATTCCTTTAACTATGGCTACACCTTC
TRBV4-2	NA	TRBJ2-7	NA	CASSHYPGYYEQYF	TGTGCCAGCAGCCACTATCCGGGTTACTACGAGCAGTACTTC
TRBV12-3/TRBV12-4	few	TRBJ2-3	NA	CASRLPGHTQYF	TGTGCCAGCAGGCTCCCCGGGCATACGCAGTATTTT
TRBV7-2	many	TRBJ2-7	NA	CASSLGANPSYEQYF	TGTGCCAGCAGCTTAGGGGCTAACCCGTCCTACGAGCAGTACTTC
TRBV12-3/TRBV12-4	few	TRBJ2-5	NA	CASSPRLLKETQYF	TGTGCCAGCAGTCCTAGACTGCTTAAAGAGACCCAGTACTTC
TRBV4-1	NA	TRBJ2-3	NA	CAGSYRGFTDTQYF	TGCGCCGGCAGCTACCGGGGTTTCACAGATACGCAGTATTTT
TRBV5-1	NA	TRBJ1-5	NA	CASSRWINQPQHF	TGCGCCAGCAGCCGGTGGATCAATCAGCCCCAGCATTTT
TRBV7-2	NA	TRBJ1-4	NA	CASSQIHQGEKLFF	TGTGCCAGCAGCCAAATCCATCAGGGCGAAAAACTGTTTTTT
TRBV6-5	few	TRBJ2-7	TRBD1	CASSRDRDLSNEQYF	TGTGCCAGCAGTAGGGACAGGGATCTTAGCAATGAGCAGTACTTC
TRBV20-1	NA	TRBJ2-3	NA	CSSSGQGGPDTQYF	TGCAGTTCCTCCGGGCAGGGGGGACCAGATACGCAGTATTTT
TRBV12-3/TRBV12-4	few	TRBJ2-1	TRBD2	CASSFPSGGTPQFF	TGTGCCAGCAGTTTTCCTAGCGGGGGGACTCCGCAGTTCTTC
TRBV29-1	NA	TRBJ1-1	NA	CSVSGVLNTEAFF	TGCAGCGTGTCGGGGGTCCTGAACACTGAAGCTTTCTTT
TRBV20-1	few	TRBJ2-1	NA	CSARGEWFGNEQFF	TGCAGTGCTAGAGGAGAGTGGTTTGGCAATGAGCAGTTCTTC
TRBV29-1	few	TRBJ1-2	NA	CSVEGVGQGYGYTF	TGCAGCGTTGAAGGGGTAGGGCAGGGCTATGGCTACACCTTC